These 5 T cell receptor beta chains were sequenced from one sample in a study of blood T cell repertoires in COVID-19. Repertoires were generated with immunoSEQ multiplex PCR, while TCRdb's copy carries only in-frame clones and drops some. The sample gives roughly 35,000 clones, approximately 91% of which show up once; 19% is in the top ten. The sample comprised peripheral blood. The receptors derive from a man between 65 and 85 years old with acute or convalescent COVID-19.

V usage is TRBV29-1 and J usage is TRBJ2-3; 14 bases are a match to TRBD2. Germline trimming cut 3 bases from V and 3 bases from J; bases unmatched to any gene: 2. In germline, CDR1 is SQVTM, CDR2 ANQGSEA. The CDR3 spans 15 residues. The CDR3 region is CSVEGLAGVTDTQYF. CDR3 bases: TGCAGCGTTGAGGGACTAGCGGGAGTAACAGATACGCAGTATTTT.

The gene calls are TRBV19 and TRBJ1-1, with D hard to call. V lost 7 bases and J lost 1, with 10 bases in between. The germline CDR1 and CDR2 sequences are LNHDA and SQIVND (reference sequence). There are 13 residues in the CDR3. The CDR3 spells CASIPRRNTEAFF. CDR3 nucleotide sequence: TGTGCCAGTATCCCCCGTCGGAACACTGAAGCTTTCTTT.

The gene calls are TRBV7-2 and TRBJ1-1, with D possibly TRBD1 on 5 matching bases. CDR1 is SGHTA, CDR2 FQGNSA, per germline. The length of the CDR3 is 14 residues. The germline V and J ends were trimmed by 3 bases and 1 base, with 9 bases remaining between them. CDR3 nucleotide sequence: TGTGCCAGCAGCTTCTTAAGGGGGAACACTGAAGCTTTCTTT. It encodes CASSFLRGNTEAFF.

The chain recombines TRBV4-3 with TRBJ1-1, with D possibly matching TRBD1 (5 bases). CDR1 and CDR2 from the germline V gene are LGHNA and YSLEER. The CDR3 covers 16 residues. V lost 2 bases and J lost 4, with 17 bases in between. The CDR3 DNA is TGCGCCAGCAGCCAAAGCTCGGGGGTCTGGGTCACTGAAGCTTTCTTT. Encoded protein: CASSQSSGVWVTEAFF.

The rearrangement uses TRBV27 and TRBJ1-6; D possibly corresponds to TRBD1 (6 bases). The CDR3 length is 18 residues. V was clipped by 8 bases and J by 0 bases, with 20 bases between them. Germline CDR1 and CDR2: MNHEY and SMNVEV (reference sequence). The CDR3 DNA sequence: TGTGCCAGCGCACCCCTTCGGACAGCGAGCTCCTATAATTCACCCCTCCACTTT. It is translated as CASAPLRTASSYNSPLHF.